The clone carrying this T cell receptor (beta chain) turned up a few times. Antigen: not known. Other nucleotide sequences from this sample produce the same CDR3. The sample originates from a study of CD8+ T cells in alopecia areata. Study-wide findings and caveats: Compared with normal scalp, lesional scalp had higher clonality and more expanded CD8+ clones. Scalp samples also contribute reads from the resident alphabeta T cells found in normal skin.

RNA extraction and reverse transcription yielded cDNA as sequencing template. The assay was immunoSEQ multiplex PCR, and TCRdb's table has in-frame clones only and misses some. The data show about 200,000 clones, just over 55% seen once. It was from PBMCs that CD4+ and CD8+ T cells were sorted. Germline CDR1 is PRHDT and CDR2 is FYEKMQ (reference sequence). This CDR3 has 12 amino acids. The V end was cut by 1 base, the J end by 4 bases, with 4 bases between. The chain has TRBV13 and TRBJ2-5; D is unresolved. Sequencing was performed on CD8+ T cells sorted from blood. The TCR comes from a human donor in good health. CDR3 sequence: CASSLEGETQYF. The CDR3 nucleotides read TGTGCCAGCAGCTTAGAAGGAGAGACCCAGTACTTC. Full variable domain (rest looked up from reference TRBV13 and TRBJ2-5): AAGVIQSPRHLIKEKRETATLKCYPIPRHDTVYWYQQGPGQDPQFLISFYEKMQSDKGSIPDRFSAQQFSDYHSELNMSSLELGDSALYFCASSLEGETQYFGPGTRLLVL.